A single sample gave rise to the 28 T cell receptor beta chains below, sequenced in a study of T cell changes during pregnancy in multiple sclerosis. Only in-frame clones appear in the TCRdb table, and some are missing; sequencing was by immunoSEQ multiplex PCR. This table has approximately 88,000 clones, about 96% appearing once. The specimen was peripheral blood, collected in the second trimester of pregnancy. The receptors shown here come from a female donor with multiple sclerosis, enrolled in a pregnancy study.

The CDR3 nucleotides are TGCGCCAGCAGCCAAGATGCAGGGCGAGGCGAGCAGTACTTC. This sequence encodes CASSQDAGRGEQYF. The V call is TRBV4-1, the J call TRBJ2-7, with a possible D match to TRBD1 (5 bases). CDR3 length equals 14 residues. The V gene lost 0 bases and the J gene lost 6 bases, with 12 bases spanning the gap. In germline, CDR1 is MGHRA, CDR2 YSYEKL.

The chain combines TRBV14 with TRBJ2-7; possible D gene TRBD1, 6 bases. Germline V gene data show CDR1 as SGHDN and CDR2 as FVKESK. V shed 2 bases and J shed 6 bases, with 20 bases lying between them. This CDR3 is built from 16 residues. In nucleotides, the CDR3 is TGTGCCAGCAGCCAATTCGGACAGAAAAAAGGGCCCGAGCAGTACTTC. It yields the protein CASSQFGQKKGPEQYF.

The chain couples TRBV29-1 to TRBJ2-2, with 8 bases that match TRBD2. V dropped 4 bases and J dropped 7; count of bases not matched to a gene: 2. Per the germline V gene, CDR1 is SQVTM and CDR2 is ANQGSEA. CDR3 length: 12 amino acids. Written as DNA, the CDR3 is TGCAGCGTTGTTGCGGGAGGCGGGGAGCTGTTTTTT. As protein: CSVVAGGGELFF.

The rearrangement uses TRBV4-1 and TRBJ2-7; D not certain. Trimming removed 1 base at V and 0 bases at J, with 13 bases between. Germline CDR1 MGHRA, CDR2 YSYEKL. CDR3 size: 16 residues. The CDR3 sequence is CASSQGFGWSSYEQYF. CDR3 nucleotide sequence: TGCGCCAGCAGCCAAGGGTTCGGATGGAGCTCCTACGAGCAGTACTTC.

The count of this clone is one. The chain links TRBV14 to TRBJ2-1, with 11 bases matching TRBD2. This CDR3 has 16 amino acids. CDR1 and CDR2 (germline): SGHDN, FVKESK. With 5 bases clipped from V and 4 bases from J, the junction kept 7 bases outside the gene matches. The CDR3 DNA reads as TGTGCCAGCAGCGAGGGACTAGCGGCCTTATACAATGAGCAGTTCTTC. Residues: CASSEGLAALYNEQFF.

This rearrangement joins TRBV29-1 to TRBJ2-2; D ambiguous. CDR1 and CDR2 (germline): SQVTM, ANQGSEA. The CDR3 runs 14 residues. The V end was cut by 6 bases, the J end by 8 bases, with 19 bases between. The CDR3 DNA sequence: TGCAGCGTGTCCCCAACCGTCGTAGTTGGGGAGCTGTTTTTT. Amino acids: CSVSPTVVVGELFF.

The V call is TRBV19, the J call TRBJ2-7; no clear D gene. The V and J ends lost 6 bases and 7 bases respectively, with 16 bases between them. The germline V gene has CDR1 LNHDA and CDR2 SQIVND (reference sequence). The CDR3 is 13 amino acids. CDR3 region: CASSDAVVDEQYF. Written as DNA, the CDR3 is TGTGCCAGTAGCGACGCGGTTGTTGATGAGCAGTACTTC.

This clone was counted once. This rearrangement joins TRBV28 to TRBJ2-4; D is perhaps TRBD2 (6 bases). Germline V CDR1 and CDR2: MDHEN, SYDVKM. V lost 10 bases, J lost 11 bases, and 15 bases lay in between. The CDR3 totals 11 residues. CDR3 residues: CATRLDLVQYF. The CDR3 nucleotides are TGTGCCACCAGACTAGACTTGGTTCAGTACTTC.

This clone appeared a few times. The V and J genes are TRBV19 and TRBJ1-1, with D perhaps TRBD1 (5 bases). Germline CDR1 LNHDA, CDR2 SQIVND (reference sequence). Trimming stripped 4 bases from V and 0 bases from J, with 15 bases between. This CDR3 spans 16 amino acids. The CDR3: CASSTPRPQVNTEAFF. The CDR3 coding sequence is TGTGCCAGTAGTACCCCCCGCCCACAGGTGAACACTGAAGCTTTCTTT.

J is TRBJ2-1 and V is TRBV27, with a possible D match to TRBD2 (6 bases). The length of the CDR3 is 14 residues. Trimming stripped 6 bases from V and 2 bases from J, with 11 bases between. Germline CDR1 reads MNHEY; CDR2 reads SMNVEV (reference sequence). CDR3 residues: CASSVSGAYNEQFF. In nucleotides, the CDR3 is TGTGCCAGCAGCGTTAGCGGAGCCTACAATGAGCAGTTCTTC.

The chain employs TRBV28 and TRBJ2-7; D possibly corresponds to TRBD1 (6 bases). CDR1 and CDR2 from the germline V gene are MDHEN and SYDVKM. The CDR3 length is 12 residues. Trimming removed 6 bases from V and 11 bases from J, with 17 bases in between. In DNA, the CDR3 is TGTGCCAGCAGCCCCGACAGGAGGTTGGAGTACTTC. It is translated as CASSPDRRLEYF. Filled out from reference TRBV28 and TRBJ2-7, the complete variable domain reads DVKVTQSSRYLVKRTGEKVFLECVQDMDHENMFWYRQDPGLGLRLIYFSYDVKMKEKGDIPEGYSVSREKKERFSLILESASTNQTSMYLCASSPDRRLEYFGPGTRLTVT.

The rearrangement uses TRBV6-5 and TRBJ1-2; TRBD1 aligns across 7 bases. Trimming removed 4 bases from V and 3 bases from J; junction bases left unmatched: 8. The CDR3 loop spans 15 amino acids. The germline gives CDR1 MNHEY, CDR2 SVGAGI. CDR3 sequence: CASSLVRGSDYGYTF. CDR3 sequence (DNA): TGTGCCAGCAGTTTGGTCAGGGGGAGCGACTATGGCTACACCTTC.

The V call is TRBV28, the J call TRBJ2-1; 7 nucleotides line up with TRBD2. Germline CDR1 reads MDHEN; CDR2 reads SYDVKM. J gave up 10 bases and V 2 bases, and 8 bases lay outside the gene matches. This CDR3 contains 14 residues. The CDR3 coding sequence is TGTGCCAGCAGTTTAGGCGGACTAGTATCAGAGCAGTTCTTC. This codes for CASSLGGLVSEQFF.

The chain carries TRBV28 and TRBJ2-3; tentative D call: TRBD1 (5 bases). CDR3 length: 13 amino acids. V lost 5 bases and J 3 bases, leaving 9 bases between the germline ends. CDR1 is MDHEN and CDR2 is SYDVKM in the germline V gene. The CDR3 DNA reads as TGTGCCAGCAGTGCGGACATGACAGATACGCAGTATTTT. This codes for CASSADMTDTQYF.

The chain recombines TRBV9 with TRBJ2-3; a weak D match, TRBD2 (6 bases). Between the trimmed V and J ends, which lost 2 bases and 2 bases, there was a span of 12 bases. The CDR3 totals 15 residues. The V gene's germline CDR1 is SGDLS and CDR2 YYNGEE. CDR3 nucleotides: TGTGCCAGCAGCGTCTACGGGGGAAACACAGATACGCAGTATTTT. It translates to CASSVYGGNTDTQYF.

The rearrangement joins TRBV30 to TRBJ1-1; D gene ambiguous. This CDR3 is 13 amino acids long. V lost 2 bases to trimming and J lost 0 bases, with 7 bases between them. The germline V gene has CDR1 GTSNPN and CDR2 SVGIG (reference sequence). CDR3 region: CAWSPVVNTEAFF. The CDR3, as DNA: TGTGCCTGGAGTCCGGTCGTGAACACTGAAGCTTTCTTT.

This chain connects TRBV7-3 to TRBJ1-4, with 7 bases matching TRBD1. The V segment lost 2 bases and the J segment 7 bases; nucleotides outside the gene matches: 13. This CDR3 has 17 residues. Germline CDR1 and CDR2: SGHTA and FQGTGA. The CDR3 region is CASSLEGRAGGGEKLFF. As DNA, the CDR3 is TGTGCCAGCAGCTTAGAGGGTCGAGCAGGGGGAGGTGAAAAACTGTTTTTT.

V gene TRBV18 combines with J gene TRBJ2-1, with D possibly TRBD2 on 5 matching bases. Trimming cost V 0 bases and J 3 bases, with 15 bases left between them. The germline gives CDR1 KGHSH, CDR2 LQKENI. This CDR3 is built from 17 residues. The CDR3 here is CASSPPSGKDVYNEQFF. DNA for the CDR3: TGTGCCAGCTCACCACCGAGCGGCAAAGACGTCTACAATGAGCAGTTCTTC.

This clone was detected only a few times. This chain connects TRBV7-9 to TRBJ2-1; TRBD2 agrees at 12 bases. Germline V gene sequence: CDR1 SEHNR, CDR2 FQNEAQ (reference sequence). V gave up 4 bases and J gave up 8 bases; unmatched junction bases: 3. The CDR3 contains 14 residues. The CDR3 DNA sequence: TGTGCCAGCAGCTCCCTAGCGGGAGGGGATGAGCAGTTCTTC. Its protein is CASSSLAGGDEQFF.

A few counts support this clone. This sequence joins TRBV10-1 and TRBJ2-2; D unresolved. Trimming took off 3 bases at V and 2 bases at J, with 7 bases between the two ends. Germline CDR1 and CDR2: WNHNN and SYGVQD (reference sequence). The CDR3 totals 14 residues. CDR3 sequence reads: CASSENINTGELFF. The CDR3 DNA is TGCGCCAGCAGTGAAAACATAAACACCGGGGAGCTGTTTTTT.

The chain's CDR3 is CASSDKPGPTGTYEQYF. The CDR3 nucleotides read TGTGCCAGCAGCGACAAGCCCGGGCCCACGGGAACCTACGAGCAGTACTTC. This chain uses TRBV9 with TRBJ2-7; tentative D call: TRBD2 (5 bases). Germline V gene data show CDR1 as SGDLS and CDR2 as YYNGEE. Between the trimmed V and J ends, which lost 3 bases and 2 bases, there was a span of 21 bases. This CDR3 has 17 amino acids.

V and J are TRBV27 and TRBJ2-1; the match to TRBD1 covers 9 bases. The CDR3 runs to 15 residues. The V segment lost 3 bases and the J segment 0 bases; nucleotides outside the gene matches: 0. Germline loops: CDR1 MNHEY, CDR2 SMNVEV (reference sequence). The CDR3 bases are TGTGCCAGCAGTTTGACAGGGGGCTCCTACAATGAGCAGTTCTTC. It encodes CASSLTGGSYNEQFF.

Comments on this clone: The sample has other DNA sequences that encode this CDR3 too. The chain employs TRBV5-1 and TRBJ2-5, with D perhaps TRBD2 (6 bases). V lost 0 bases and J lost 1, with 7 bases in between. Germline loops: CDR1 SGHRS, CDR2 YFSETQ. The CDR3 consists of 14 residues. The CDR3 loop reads CASSLAGVQETQYF. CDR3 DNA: TGCGCCAGCAGCTTGGCGGGAGTCCAAGAGACCCAGTACTTC.

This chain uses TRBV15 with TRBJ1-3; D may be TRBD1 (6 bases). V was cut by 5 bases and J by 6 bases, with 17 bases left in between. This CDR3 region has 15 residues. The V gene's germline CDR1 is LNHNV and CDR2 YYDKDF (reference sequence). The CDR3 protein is CATSRERQAVNTIYF. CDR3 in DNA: TGTGCCACCAGCCGCGAGCGACAGGCAGTAAACACCATATATTTT.

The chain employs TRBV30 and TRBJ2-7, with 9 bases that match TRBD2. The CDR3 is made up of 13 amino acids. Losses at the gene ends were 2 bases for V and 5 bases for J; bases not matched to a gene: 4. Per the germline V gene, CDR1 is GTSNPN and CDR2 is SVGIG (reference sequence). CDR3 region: CAWSRSGRHEQYF. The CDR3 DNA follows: TGTGCCTGGAGTCGAAGCGGGAGGCACGAGCAGTACTTC.

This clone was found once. CDR3 region: CASSQDFPGSYGYTF. As DNA, the CDR3 is TGCGCCAGCAGCCAAGATTTCCCAGGGTCCTATGGCTACACCTTC. This sequence joins TRBV4-1 and TRBJ1-2; D perhaps matches TRBD1 (5 bases). The length of the CDR3 is 15 residues. Germline V lookup: CDR1 MGHRA, CDR2 YSYEKL. Trimming left V 0 bases short and J 4 bases short, with 12 bases between.

CDR3 protein: CASSPRSGGFSYEQYF. The CDR3 nucleotides are TGTGCCAGTAGTCCCAGGTCGGGGGGCTTCTCCTACGAGCAGTACTTC. The gene calls are TRBV19 and TRBJ2-7, with D perhaps matching TRBD2 (7 bases). V was trimmed by 5 bases and J by 0 bases, leaving 17 bases between them. The CDR3 has 16 residues. Germline-derived CDR1 and CDR2 are LNHDA and SQIVND (reference sequence). Together with reference TRBV19 and TRBJ2-7, the CDR3 gives the full variable domain: DGGITQSPKYLFRKEGQNVTLSCEQNLNHDAMYWYRQDPGQGLRLIYYSQIVNDFQKGDIAEGYSVSREKKESFPLTVTSAQKNPTAFYLCASSPRSGGFSYEQYFGPGTRLTVT.

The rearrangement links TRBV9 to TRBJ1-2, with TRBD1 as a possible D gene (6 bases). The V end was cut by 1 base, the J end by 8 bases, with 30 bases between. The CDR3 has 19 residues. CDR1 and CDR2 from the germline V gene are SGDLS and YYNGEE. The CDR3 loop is CASSVIRRDRTSSRGGYTF. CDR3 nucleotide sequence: TGTGCCAGCAGCGTAATCCGCCGCGACAGGACTTCATCAAGGGGCGGCTACACCTTC. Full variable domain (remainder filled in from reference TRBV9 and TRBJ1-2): DSGVTQTPKHLITATGQRVTLRCSPRSGDLSVYWYQQSLDQGLQFLIQYYNGEERAKGNILERFSAQQFPDLHSELNLSSLELGDSALYFCASSVIRRDRTSSRGGYTFGSGTRLTVV.